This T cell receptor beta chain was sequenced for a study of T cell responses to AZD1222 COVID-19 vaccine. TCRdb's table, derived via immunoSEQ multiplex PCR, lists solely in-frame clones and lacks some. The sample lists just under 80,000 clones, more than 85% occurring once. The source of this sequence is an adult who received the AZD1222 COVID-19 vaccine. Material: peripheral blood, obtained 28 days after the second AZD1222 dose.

As DNA, the CDR3 is TGCGCCAGCAGCGCTCTGACAGGTTACACTGAAGCTTTCTTT. Translated: CASSALTGYTEAFF. The chain links TRBV5-1 to TRBJ1-1; D may be TRBD1 (6 bases). The CDR3 covers 14 residues. Germline-derived CDR1 and CDR2 are SGHRS and YFSETQ. V gave up 4 bases and J gave up 3 bases, with 13 bases separating them.